The entry below describes one TCR beta chain. The specificity of this receptor is unknown. It has no much larger one-base neighbor in the sample; base qualities were not kept. The data stem from a study of T-cell reconstitution after alpha-beta-depleted transplantation in children (dated by TCRdb to 2015 to 2016). In terms of the full investigation: Using TCR repertoire profiling, the study quantitatively followed how T-cell immune reconstitution unfolded in children after TCRalphabeta/CD19-depleted allogeneic hematopoietic cell transplantation. Study-level results and caveats: The frequencies of hyperexpanded clones fell over the following months, and after one year, T-cell counts and TCRbeta diversity were mostly attributed to newly produced T cells. In some patients, the high TCRbeta diversity seen at day 60 was put down to recipient T cells and intrathymic progenitors that had survived conditioning. The apparently early recovery of alphabetaT-cell counts about two months after transplant reportedly depended on only several hundred rapidly expanded clones that came from non-depleted graft cells.

The sample's treatment or condition, from its label and the paper: allogeneic hematopoietic cell transplantation with graft depleted of TCRalphabeta T cells and CD19 B cells. Transplant recipients were children who received TCRalphabeta/CD19-depleted allogeneic hematopoietic cell grafts. V lost 5 bases and J lost 8 bases; the stretch between them is 9 bases long. The CDR3 spans 11 residues, from the cysteine through the phenylalanine. Only CDR3 DNA is held: 33 bases, read in frame from base 1. Receptor amplification or capture employed PCR. Sequencer: Illumina HiSeq 2500. Molecular barcoding was employed in the preparation of TCR libraries, with unique molecular identifiers being used to normalize TCRbeta repertoire quantification. Using fastp at Q25 and MiXCR, TCRdb reprocessed the public reads and kept productive beta chains. Here each entry gathers all rows of one CDR3 protein and keeps the most common genes and DNA. The sample data list about 980,000 distinct CDR3 sequences, and roughly 31% of these were observed just once. 28% of the sample is held by the ten biggest clonotypes.

Recombination connected TRBV12-3 or TRBV12-4 to TRBJ1-2; the D gene is perhaps TRBD1, from 5 matching bases. The source of this sequence is a boy less than two years old who had a stem cell transplant for SCID, so the T cells may come from the graft donor. The sample in question was PBMCs, mostly from graft donor cells, obtained 360 days after TCRalphabeta/CD19-depleted stem cell transplant. At the DNA level, the sequence is TGTGCCAGCAGTAAGACAGCAGGCTACACCTTC. Its protein is CASSKTAGYTF.